Shown below are 4 T cell receptor beta chains from a single sample sequenced in a study of T cells in localized non-small cell lung cancer (dated by TCRdb to between 2020 and 2021). The library was built by means of the immunoSEQ multiplex PCR assay. Drawn from immuneACCESS, this table holds only the in-frame rearrangements with V and J called that TCRdb kept. Clones are partly lost; checked studies trace under half to an unresolved V gene and leave the rest unexplained. The sample contains about 33,000 clones, just over 90% of them found a single time. The leading ten clones occupy about 6.6% of the sample. This specimen consisted of peripheral blood, obtained before any cancer treatment. The receptors were gathered from a female donor older than 55 with stage I lung adenocarcinoma.

This clone was recorded once. The rearrangement joins TRBV28 to TRBJ1-2; possibly TRBD1 for D (5 bases). CDR1 and CDR2 (germline): MDHEN, SYDVKM. This CDR3 has 13 residues. Trimming took 8 bases from V and 3 from J, leaving 13 bases between them. The CDR3 reads CASGEWGYYGYTF. The CDR3 nucleotides read TGTGCCAGCGGAGAATGGGGCTACTATGGCTACACCTTC.

The chain links TRBV10-2 to TRBJ2-2; D remains unclear. Trimming removed 5 bases at V and 9 bases at J, with 7 bases between. There are 11 residues in the CDR3. Germline-derived CDR1 and CDR2 are WSHSY and SAAADI. The DNA of the CDR3 is TGCGCCAGCAGTTACTTCAGGGAGCTGTTTTTT. It is translated as CASSYFRELFF.

DNA of the CDR3: TGTGCCAGCAGTTACTCGATACCAGGAGGAAACACCATATATTTT. Translating it yields CASSYSIPGGNTIYF. The V call is TRBV6-5, the J call TRBJ1-3; D gene uncertain. This CDR3 comprises 15 residues. Trimming pared 0 bases from V and 4 bases from J, leaving 10 bases between. The germline V gene encodes CDR1 MNHEY and CDR2 SVGAGI.

This chain connects TRBV7-9 to TRBJ2-3; D may be TRBD2 (6 bases). The CDR3 covers 16 residues. Germline lookup yields CDR1 SEHNR and CDR2 FQNEAQ (reference sequence). Trimming removed 4 bases from V and 1 base from J, with 15 bases in between. The CDR3 region is CASSSPEAGRTDTQYF. CDR3 DNA: TGTGCCAGCAGCTCCCCAGAAGCGGGCCGCACAGATACGCAGTATTTT. Looking up the rest from reference TRBV7-9 and TRBJ2-3 gives the full variable domain: DTGVSQNPRHKITKRGQNVTFRCDPISEHNRLYWYRQTLGQGPEFLTYFQNEAQLEKSRLLSDRFSAERPKGSFSTLEIQRTEQGDSAMYLCASSSPEAGRTDTQYFGPGTRLTVL.